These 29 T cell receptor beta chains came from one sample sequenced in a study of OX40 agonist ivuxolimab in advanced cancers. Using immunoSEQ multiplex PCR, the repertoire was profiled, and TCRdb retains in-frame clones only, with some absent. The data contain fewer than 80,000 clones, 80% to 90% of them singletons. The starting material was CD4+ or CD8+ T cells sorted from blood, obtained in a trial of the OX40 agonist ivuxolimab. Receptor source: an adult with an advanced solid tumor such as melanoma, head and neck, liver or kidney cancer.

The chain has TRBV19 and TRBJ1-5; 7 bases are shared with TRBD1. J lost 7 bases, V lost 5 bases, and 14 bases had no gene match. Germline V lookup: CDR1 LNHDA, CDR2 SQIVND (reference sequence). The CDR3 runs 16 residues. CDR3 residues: CASSLIAGDSTQPQHF. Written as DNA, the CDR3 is TGTGCCAGTAGTCTGATCGCGGGGGACAGTACCCAGCCCCAGCATTTT.

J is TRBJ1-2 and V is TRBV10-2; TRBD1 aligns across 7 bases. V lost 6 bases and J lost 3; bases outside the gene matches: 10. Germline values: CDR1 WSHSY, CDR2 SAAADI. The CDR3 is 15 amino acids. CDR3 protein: CASRDTGVWDYGYTF. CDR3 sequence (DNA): TGCGCCAGCAGAGATACAGGGGTGTGGGACTATGGCTACACCTTC.

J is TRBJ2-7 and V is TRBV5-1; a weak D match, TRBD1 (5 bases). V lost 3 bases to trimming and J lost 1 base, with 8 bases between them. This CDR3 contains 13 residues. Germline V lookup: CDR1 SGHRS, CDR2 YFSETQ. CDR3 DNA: TGCGCCAGCAGCTACGACAGTTCCTACGAGCAGTACTTC. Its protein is CASSYDSSYEQYF.

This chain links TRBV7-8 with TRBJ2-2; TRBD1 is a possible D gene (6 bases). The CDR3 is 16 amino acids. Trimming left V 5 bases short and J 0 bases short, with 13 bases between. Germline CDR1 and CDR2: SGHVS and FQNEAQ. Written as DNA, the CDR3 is TGTGCCAGCAGCCCAGGGACATTCGCGAACACCGGGGAGCTGTTTTTT. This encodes CASSPGTFANTGELFF. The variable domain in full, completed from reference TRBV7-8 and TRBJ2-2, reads GAGVSQSPRYKVAKRGQDVALRCDPISGHVSLFWYQQALGQGPEFLTYFQNEAQLDKSGLPSDRFFAERPEGSVSTLKIQRTQQEDSAVYLCASSPGTFANTGELFFGEGSRLTVL.

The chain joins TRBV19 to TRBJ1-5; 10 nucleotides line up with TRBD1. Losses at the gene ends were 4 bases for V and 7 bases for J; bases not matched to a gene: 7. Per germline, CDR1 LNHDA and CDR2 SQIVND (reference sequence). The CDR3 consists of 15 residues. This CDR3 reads CASSTRTGGRQPQHF. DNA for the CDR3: TGTGCCAGTAGTACCAGGACAGGGGGGCGGCAGCCCCAGCATTTT.

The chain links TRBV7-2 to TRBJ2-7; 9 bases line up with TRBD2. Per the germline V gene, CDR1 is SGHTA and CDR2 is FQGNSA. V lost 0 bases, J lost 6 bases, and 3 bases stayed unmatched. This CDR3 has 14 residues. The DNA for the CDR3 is TGTGCCAGCAGCTTAGCGGGACTAGCATCCGAGCAGTACTTC. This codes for CASSLAGLASEQYF.

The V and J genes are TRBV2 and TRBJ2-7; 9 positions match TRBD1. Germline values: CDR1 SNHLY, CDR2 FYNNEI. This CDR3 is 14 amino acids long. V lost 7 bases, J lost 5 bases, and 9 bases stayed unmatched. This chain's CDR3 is CASIRTGESHEQYF. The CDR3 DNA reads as TGTGCCAGCATCCGGACAGGGGAAAGCCACGAGCAGTACTTC.

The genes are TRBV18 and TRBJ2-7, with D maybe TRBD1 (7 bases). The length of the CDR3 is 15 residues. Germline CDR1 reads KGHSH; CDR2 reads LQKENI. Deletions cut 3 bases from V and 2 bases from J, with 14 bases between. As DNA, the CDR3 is TGTGCCAGCTCACCGACGACAGGGAGGACCTACGAGCAGTACTTC. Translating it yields CASSPTTGRTYEQYF.

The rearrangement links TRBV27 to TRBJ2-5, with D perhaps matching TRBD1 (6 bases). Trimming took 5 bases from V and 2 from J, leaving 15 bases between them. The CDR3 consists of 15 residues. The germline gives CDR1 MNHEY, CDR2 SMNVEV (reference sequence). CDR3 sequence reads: CASSPWTAGQETQYF. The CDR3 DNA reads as TGTGCCAGCAGTCCATGGACAGCCGGGCAAGAGACCCAGTACTTC.

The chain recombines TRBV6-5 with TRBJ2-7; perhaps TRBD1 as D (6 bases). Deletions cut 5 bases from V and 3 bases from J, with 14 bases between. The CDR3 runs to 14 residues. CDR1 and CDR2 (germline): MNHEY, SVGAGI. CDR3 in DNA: TGTGCCAGCAGTCCTGACAGGCAAAACTACGAGCAGTACTTC. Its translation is CASSPDRQNYEQYF.

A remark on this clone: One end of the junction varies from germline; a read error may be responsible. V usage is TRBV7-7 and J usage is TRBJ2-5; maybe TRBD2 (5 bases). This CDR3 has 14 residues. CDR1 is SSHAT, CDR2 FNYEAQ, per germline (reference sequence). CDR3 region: CASSSASFQETQYF. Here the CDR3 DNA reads TGTGCTAGCAGCTCCGCTAGCTTCCAAGAGACCCAGTACTTC. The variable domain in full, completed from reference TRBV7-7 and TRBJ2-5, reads GAGVSQSPRYKVTKRGQDVTLRCDPISSHATLYWYQQALGQGPEFLTYFNYEAQPDKSGLPSDRFSAERPEGSISTLTIQRTEQRDSAMYRCASSSASFQETQYFGPGTRLLVL.

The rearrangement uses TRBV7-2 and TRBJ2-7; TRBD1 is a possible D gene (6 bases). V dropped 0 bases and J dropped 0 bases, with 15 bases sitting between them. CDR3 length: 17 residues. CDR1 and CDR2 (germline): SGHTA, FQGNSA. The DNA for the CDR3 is TGTGCCAGCAGCTTAGCGAGCGCAGGGGTGAACTCCTACGAGCAGTACTTC. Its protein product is CASSLASAGVNSYEQYF.

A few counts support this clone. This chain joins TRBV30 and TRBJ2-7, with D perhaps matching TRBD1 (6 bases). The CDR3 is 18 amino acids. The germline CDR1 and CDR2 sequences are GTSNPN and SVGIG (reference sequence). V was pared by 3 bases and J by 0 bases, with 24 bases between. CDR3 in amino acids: CAWRGTYKLGLGSYEQYF. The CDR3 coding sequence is TGTGCCTGGAGAGGGACATACAAGTTAGGTCTGGGCTCCTACGAGCAGTACTTC.

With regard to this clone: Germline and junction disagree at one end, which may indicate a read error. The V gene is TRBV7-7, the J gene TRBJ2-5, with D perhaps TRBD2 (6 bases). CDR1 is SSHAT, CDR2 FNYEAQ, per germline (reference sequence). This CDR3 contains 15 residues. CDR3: CASSLAGTLPETQYF. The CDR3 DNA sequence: TGTGCTAGCAGCTTAGCCGGGACTCTCCCAGAGACCCAGTACTTC.

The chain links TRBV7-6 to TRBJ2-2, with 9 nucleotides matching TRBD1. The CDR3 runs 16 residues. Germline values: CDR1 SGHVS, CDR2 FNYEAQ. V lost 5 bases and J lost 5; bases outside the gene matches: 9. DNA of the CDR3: TGTGCCAGCAGCCCTCTCGGGACAGGGCGTACCGGGGAGCTGTTTTTT. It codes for CASSPLGTGRTGELFF.

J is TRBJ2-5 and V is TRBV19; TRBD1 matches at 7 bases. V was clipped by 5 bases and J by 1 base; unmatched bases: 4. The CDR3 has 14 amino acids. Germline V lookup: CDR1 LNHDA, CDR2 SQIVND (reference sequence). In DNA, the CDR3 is TGTGCCAGTAGTCCGACAGGGTTCCAAGAGACCCAGTACTTC. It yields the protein CASSPTGFQETQYF. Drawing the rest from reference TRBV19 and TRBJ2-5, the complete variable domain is DGGITQSPKYLFRKEGQNVTLSCEQNLNHDAMYWYRQDPGQGLRLIYYSQIVNDFQKGDIAEGYSVSREKKESFPLTVTSAQKNPTAFYLCASSPTGFQETQYFGPGTRLLVL.

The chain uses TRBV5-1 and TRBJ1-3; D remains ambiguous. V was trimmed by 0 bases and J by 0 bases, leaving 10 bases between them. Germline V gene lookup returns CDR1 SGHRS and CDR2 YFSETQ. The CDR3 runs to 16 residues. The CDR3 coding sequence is TGCGCCAGCAGCTTGGGTAGGAGTGCCTCTGGAAACACCATATATTTT. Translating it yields CASSLGRSASGNTIYF.

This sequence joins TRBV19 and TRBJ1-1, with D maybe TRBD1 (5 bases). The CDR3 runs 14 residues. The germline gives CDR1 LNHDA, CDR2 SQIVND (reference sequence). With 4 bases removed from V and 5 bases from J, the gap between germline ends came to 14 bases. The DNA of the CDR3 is TGTGCCAGTAGTAAAACCGGGGCCGGAACTGAAGCTTTCTTT. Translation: CASSKTGAGTEAFF.

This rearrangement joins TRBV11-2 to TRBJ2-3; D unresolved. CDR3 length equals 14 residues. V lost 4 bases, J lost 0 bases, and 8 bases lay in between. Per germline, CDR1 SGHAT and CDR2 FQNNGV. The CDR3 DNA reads TGTGCCAGCAGCTCGCTTTGGAGCACAGATACGCAGTATTTT. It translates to CASSSLWSTDTQYF. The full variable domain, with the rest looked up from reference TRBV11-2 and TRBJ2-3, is EAGVAQSPRYKIIEKRQSVAFWCNPISGHATLYWYQQILGQGPKLLIQFQNNGVVDDSQLPKDRFSAERLKGVDSTLKIQPAKLEDSAVYLCASSSLWSTDTQYFGPGTRLTVL.

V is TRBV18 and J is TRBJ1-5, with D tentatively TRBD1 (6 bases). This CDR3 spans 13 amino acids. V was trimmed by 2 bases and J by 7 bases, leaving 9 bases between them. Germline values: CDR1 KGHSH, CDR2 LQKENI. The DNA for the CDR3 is TGTGCCAGCTCACCAACAGGGAACCAGCCCCAGCATTTT. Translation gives CASSPTGNQPQHF.

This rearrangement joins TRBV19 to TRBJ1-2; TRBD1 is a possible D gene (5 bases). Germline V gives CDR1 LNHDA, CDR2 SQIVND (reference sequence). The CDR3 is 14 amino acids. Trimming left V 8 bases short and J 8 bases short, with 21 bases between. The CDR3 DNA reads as TGTGCCAGTCTCGACAGAGACGATTATCAGGGCTACACCTTC. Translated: CASLDRDDYQGYTF.

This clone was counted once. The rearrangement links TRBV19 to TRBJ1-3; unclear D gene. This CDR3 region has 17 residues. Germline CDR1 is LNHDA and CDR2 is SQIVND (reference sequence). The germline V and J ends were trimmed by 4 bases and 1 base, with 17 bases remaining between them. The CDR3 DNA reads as TGTGCCAGTAGTACGCCGGCCGATCTCTTATCTGGAAACACCATATATTTT. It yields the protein CASSTPADLLSGNTIYF.

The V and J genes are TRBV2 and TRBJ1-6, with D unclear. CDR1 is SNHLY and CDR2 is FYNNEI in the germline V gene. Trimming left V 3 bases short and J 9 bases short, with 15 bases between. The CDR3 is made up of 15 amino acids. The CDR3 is CASSEATHRSSPLHF. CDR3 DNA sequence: TGTGCCAGCAGTGAGGCCACCCATAGGAGTTCACCCCTCCACTTT.

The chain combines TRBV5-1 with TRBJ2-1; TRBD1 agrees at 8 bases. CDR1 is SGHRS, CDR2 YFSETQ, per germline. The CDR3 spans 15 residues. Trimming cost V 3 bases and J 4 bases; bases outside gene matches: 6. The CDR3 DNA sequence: TGCGCCAGCAGCTACCGACAGGGGACGTACAATGAGCAGTTCTTC. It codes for CASSYRQGTYNEQFF. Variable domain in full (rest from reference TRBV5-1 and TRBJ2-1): KAGVTQTPRYLIKTRGQQVTLSCSPISGHRSVSWYQQTPGQGLQFLFEYFSETQRNKGNFPGRFSGRQFSNSRSEMNVSTLELGDSALYLCASSYRQGTYNEQFFGPGTRLTVL.

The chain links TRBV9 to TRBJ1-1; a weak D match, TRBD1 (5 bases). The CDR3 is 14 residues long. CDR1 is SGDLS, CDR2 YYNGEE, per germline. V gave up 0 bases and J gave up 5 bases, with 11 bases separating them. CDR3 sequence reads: CASSVEAGLTEAFF. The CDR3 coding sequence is TGTGCCAGCAGCGTAGAAGCAGGGCTGACTGAAGCTTTCTTT. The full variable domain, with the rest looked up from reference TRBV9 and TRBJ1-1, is DSGVTQTPKHLITATGQRVTLRCSPRSGDLSVYWYQQSLDQGLQFLIQYYNGEERAKGNILERFSAQQFPDLHSELNLSSLELGDSALYFCASSVEAGLTEAFFGQGTRLTVV.

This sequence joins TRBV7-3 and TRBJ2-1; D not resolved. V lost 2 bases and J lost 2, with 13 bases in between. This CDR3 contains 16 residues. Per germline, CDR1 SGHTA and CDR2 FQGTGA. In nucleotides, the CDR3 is TGTGCCAGCAGCTTATCTGGCAAACGGGCCTACAATGAGCAGTTCTTC. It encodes CASSLSGKRAYNEQFF. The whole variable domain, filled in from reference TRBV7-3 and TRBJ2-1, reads GAGVSQTPSNKVTEKGKYVELRCDPISGHTALYWYRQSLGQGPEFLIYFQGTGAADDSGLPNDRFFAVRPEGSVSTLKIQRTERGDSAVYLCASSLSGKRAYNEQFFGPGTRLTVL.

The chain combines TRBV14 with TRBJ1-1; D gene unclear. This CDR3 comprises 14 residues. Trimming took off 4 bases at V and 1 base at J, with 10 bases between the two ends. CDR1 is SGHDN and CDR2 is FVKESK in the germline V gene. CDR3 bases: TGTGCCAGCAGCCCTCCGTTACCGAACACTGAAGCTTTCTTT. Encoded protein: CASSPPLPNTEAFF.

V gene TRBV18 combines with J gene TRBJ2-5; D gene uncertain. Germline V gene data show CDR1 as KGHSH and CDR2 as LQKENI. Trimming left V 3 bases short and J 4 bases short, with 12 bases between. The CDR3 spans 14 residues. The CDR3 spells CASSPTAGAETQYF. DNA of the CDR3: TGTGCCAGCTCACCGACGGCAGGAGCAGAGACCCAGTACTTC.

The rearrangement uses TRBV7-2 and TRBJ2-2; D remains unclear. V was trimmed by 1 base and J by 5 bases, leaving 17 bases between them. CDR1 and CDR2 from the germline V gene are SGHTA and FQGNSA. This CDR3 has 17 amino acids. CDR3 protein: CASSLVAAVVSTGELFF. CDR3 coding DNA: TGTGCCAGCAGCTTAGTTGCGGCTGTGGTGTCGACCGGGGAGCTGTTTTTT.